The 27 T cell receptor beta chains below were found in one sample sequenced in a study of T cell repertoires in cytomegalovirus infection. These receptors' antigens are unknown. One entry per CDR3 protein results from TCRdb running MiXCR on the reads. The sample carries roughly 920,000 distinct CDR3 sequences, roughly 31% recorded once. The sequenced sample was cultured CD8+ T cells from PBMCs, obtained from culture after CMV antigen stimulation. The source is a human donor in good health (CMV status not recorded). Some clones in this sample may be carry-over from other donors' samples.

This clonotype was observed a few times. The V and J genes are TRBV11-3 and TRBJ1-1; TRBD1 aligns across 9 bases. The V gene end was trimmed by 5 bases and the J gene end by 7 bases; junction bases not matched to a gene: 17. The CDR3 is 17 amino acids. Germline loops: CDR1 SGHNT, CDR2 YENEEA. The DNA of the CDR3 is TGTGCCAGCAGCCCTAGTTCGCTAGGACAGGGGTCCTATGAAGCTTTCTTT. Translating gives CASSPSSLGQGSYEAFF. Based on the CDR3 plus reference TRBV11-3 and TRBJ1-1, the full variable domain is EAGVVQSPRYKIIEKKQPVAFWCNPISGHNTLYWYLQNLGQGPELLIRYENEEAVDDSQLPKDRFSAERLKGVDSTLKIQPAELGDSAVYLCASSPSSLGQGSYEAFFGQGTRLTVV.

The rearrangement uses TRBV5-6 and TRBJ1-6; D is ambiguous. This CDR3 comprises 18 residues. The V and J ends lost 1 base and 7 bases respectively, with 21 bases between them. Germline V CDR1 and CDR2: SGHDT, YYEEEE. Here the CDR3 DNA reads TGTGCCAGCAGCTTGTATATCTACGTCGCCGCCTTGAATTCACCCCTCCACTTT. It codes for CASSLYIYVAALNSPLHF.

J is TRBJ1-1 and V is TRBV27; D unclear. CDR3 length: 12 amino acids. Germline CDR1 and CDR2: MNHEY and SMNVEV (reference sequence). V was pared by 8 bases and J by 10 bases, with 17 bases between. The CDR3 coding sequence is TGTGCCAGCTCCACCGGCGGCGGGGTAGCTTTCTTT. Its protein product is CASSTGGGVAFF.

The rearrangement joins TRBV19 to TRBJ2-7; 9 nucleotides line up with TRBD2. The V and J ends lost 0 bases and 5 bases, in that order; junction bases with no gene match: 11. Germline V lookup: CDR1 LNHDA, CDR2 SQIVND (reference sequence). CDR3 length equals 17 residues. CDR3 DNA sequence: TGTGCCAGTAGTATAGATCCACCGGGACTAGCAAGGAACGAGCAGTACTTC. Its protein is CASSIDPPGLARNEQYF.

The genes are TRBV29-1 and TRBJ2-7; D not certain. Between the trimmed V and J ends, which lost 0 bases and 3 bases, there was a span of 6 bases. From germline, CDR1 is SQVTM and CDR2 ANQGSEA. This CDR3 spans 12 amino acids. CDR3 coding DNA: TGCAGCGTTGAAGATTACCGCTACGAGCAGTACTTC. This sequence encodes CSVEDYRYEQYF.

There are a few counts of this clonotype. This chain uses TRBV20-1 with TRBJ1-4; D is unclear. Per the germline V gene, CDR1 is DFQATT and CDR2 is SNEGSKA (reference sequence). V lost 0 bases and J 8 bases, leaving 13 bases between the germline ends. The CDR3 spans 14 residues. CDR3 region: CSARDLDGIEKLFF. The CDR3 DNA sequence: TGCAGTGCTAGAGATCTCGATGGAATAGAAAAACTGTTTTTT.

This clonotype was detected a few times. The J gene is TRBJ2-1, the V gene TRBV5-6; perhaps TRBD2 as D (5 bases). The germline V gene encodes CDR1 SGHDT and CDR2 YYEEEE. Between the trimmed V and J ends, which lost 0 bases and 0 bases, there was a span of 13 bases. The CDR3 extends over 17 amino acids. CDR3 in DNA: TGTGCCAGCAGCTTGGCCGAATGGAGGAGCTCCTACAATGAGCAGTTCTTC. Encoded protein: CASSLAEWRSSYNEQFF.

CDR3 loop: CSAAIRSTDTQYF. CDR3 nucleotide sequence: TGCAGCGCCGCGATTCGGAGCACAGATACGCAGTATTTT. The chain is built from TRBV29-1 and TRBJ2-3; D not resolved. The germline CDR1 and CDR2 sequences are SQVTM and ANQGSEA. Trimming removed 7 bases from V and 0 bases from J, with 11 bases in between. The CDR3 has 13 amino acids.

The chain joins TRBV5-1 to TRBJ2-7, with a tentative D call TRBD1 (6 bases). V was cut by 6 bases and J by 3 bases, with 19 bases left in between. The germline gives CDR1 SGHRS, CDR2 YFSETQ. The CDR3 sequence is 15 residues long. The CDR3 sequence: CASKRRTAEYYEQYF. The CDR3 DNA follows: TGCGCCAGCAAAAGGAGGACAGCCGAATACTACGAGCAGTACTTC.

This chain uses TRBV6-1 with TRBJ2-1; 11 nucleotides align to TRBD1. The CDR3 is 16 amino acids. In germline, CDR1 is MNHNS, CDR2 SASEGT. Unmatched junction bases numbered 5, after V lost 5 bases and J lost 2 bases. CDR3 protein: CASSSTGQGAYNEQFF. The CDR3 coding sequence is TGTGCCAGCAGTTCCACGGGACAGGGGGCCTACAATGAGCAGTTCTTC.

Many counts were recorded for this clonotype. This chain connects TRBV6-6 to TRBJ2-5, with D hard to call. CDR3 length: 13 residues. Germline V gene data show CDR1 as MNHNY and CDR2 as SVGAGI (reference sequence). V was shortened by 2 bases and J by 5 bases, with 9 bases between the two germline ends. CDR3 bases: TGTGCCAGCAGTTACCCCGGCCCCGAGACCCAGTACTTC. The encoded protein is CASSYPGPETQYF.

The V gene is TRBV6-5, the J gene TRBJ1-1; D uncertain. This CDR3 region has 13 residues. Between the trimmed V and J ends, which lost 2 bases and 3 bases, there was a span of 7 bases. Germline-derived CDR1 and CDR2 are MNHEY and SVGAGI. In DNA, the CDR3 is TGTGCCAGCAGTTACCCAGATTACACTGAAGCTTTCTTT. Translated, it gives CASSYPDYTEAFF.

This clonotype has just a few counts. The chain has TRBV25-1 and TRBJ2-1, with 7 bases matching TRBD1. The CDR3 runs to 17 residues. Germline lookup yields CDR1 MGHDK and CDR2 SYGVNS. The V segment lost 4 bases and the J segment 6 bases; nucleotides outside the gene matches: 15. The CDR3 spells CASSGPRQGVGSNEQFF. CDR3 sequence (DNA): TGTGCCAGCAGTGGACCCCGACAGGGTGTGGGATCCAATGAGCAGTTCTTC.

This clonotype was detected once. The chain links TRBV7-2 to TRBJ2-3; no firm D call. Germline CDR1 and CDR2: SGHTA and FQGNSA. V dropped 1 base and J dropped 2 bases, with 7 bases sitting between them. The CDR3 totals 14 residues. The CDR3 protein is CASSLGSDTDTQYF. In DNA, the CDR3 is TGTGCCAGCAGCTTAGGTTCTGACACAGATACGCAGTATTTT.

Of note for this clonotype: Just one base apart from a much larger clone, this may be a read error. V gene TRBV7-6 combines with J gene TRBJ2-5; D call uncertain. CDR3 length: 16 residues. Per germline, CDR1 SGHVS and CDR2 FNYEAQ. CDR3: CTSSLNRGRKGETQYF. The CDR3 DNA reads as TGTACCAGCAGCTTAAATCGCGGCCGGAAGGGAGAGACCCAGTACTTC.

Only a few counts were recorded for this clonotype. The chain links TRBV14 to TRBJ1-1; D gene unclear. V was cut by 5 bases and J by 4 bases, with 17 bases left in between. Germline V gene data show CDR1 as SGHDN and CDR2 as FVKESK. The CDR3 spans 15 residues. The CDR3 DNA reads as TGTGCCAGCAGCAACTTGGCCTGGGGAGGCACTGAAGCTTTCTTT. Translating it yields CASSNLAWGGTEAFF.

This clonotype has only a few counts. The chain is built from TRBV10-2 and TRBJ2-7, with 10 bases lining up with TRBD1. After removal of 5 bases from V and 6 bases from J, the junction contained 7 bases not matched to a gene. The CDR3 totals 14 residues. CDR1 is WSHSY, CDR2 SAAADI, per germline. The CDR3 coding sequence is TGCGCCAGCAGTCGGACAGGGGGAACAGGCGAGCAGTACGTC. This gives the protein CASSRTGGTGEQYV.

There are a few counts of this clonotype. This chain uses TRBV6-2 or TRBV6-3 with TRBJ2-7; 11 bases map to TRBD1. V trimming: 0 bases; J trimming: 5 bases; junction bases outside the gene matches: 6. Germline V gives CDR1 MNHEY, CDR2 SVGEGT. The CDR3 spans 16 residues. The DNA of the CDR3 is TGTGCCAGCAGTTACTCCCGGGACAGGGGGTCTAACGAGCAGTACGTC. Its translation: CASSYSRDRGSNEQYV.

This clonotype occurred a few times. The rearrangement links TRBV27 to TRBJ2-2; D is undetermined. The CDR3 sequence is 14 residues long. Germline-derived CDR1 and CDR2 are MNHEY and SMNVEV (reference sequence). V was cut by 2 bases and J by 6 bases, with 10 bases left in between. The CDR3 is CASSLGSAAGELFF. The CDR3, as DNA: TGTGCCAGCAGTTTAGGATCGGCGGCCGGGGAGCTGTTTTTT.

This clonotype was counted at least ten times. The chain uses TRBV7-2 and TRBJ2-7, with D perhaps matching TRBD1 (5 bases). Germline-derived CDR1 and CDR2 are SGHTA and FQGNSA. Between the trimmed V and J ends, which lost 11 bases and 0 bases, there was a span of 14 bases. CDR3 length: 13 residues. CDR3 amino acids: CALGATYSYEQYV. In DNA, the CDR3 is TGTGCCCTAGGGGCCACCTACTCCTACGAGCAGTACGTC.

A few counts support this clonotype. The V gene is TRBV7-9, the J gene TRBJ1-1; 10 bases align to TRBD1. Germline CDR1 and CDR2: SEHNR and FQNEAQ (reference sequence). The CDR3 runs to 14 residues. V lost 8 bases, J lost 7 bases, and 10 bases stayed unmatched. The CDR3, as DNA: TGTGCCAGCGACCACCGGGACAGGGGAGGTGAAGCTTTCTTT. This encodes CASDHRDRGGEAFF.

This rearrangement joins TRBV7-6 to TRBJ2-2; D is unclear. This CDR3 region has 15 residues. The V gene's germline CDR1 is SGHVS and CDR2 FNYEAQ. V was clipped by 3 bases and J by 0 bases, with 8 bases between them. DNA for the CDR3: TGTGCCAGCAGCTTTGACGTACCGAACACCGGGGAGCTGTTTTTT. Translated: CASSFDVPNTGELFF. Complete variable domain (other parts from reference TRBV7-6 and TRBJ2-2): GAGVSQSPRYKVTKRGQDVALRCDPISGHVSLYWYRQALGQGPEFLTYFNYEAQQDKSGLPNDRFSAERPEGSISTLTIQRTEQRDSAMYRCASSFDVPNTGELFFGEGSRLTVL.

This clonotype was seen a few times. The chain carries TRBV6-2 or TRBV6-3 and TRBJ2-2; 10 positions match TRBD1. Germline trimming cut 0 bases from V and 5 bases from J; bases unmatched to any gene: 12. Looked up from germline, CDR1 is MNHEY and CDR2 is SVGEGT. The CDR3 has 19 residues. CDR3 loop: CASSYSPGQGHGWTGELFF. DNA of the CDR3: TGTGCCAGCAGTTACTCCCCGGGACAGGGGCACGGGTGGACCGGGGAGCTGTTTTTT.

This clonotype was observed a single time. This CDR3 reads CSARGIGTAGVMNTEAFF. As DNA, the CDR3 is TGCAGTGCTAGAGGCATAGGGACAGCAGGGGTTATGAACACTGAAGCTTTCTTT. V and J are TRBV20-1 and TRBJ1-1; TRBD1 agrees at 7 bases. J lost 0 bases, V lost 1 base, and 14 bases had no gene match. From germline, CDR1 is DFQATT and CDR2 SNEGSKA (reference sequence). The CDR3 totals 18 residues.

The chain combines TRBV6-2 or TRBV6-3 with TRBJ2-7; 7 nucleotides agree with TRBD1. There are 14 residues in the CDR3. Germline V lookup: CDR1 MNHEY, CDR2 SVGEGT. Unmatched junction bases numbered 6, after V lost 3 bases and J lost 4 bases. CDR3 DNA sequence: TGTGCCAGCAGTTATCAGACAGGGCCGTACGAGCAGTACGTC. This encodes CASSYQTGPYEQYV.

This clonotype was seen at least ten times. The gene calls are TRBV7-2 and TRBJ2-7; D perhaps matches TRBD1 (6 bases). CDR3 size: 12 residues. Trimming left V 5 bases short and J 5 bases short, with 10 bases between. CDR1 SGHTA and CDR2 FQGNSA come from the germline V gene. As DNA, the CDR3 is TGTGCCAGCAGCCCAAGGGGGAACGAGCAGTACTTC. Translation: CASSPRGNEQYF.

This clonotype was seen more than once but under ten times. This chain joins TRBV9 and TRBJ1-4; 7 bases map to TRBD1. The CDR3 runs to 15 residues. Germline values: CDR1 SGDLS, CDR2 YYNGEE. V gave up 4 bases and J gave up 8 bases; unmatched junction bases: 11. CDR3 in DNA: TGTGCCAGCAGCTCAGGAGGAGGGGGCCGCGAAAAACTGTTTTTT. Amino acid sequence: CASSSGGGGREKLFF.